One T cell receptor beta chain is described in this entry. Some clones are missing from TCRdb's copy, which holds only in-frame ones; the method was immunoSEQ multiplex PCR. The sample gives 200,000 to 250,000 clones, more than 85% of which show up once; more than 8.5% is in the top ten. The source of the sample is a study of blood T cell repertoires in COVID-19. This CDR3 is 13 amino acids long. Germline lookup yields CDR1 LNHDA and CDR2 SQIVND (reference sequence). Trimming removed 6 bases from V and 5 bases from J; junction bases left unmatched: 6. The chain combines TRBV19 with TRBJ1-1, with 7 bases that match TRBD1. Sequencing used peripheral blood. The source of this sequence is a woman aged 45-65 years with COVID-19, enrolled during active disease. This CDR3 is CASSSGGRTEAFF. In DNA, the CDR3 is TGTGCCAGTAGCTCAGGGGGACGAACTGAAGCTTTCTTT.